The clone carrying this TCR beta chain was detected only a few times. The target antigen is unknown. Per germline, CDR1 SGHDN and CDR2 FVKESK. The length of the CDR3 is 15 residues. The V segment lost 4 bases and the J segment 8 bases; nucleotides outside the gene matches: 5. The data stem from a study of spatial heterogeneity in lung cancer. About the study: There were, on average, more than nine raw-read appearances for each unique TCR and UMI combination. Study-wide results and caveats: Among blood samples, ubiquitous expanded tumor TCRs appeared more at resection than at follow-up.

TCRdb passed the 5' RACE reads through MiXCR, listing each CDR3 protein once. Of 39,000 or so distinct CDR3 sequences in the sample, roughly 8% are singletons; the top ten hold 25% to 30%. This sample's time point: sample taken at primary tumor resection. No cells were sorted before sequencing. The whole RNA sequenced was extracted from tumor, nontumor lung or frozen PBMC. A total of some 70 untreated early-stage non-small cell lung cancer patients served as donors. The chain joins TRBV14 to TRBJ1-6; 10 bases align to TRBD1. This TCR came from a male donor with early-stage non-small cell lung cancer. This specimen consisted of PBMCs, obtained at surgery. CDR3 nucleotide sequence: TGTGCCAGCAGCCGGACAGGGGGAGCAGATTCACCCCTCCACTTT. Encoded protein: CASSRTGGADSPLHF.